The clone carrying this TCR beta chain turned up a few times. No antigen is known for it. TCRdb reanalysed the 5' RACE reads using MiXCR and keeps one entry per CDR3 protein. The sample lists some 450,000 distinct CDR3 sequences, over 15% seen once, with about 22% in the top ten. This sample stems from a study of T-cell memory formation after mild COVID-19. Overall study results and limits: Among CD4+ contracting clones, most were CM and EM, and CD8+ ones EMRA.

V shed 5 bases and J shed 2 bases, with 21 bases lying between them. The CDR3 is made up of 17 amino acids. CDR1 is LGHNA and CDR2 is YNFKEQ in the germline V gene. The sample taken for sequencing was PBMCs or a T cell subset sorted from them (not recorded which). The chain links TRBV4-2 to TRBJ2-5, with D possibly being TRBD2 (7 bases). The TCR was taken from a man aged 18 to 29 who had mild COVID-19 (a few samples of this study predate the infection). Cell type and time point are not known. The DNA for the CDR3 is TGTGCCAGCAGCGCAAATCCTTGGGGGGGCAGGCAAGAGACCCAGTACTTC. It codes for CASSANPWGGRQETQYF.